Listed here is a single T cell receptor beta chain. Antigen: not known. This record comes from a study of T cells in localized non-small cell lung cancer. The data were produced by immunoSEQ multiplex PCR, yet TCRdb's version contains in-frame clones alone and is incomplete. The data show about 29,000 clones, 80% to 90% seen once. V lost 8 bases and J lost 3, with 8 bases in between. Germline values: CDR1 MNHNS, CDR2 SASEGT. The CDR3 is 12 amino acids. Study observations and caveats: A raised T cell density in blood coincided with lengthier overall survival.

This chain links TRBV6-1 with TRBJ1-3; no definite D call. The sequenced sample was peripheral blood, obtained before any cancer treatment. The receptor comes from a woman aged 40 to 75 with stage I lung adenocarcinoma. CDR3 sequence reads: CASQPVGNTIYF. CDR3 nucleotide sequence: TGTGCCAGCCAGCCAGTTGGAAACACCATATATTTT.